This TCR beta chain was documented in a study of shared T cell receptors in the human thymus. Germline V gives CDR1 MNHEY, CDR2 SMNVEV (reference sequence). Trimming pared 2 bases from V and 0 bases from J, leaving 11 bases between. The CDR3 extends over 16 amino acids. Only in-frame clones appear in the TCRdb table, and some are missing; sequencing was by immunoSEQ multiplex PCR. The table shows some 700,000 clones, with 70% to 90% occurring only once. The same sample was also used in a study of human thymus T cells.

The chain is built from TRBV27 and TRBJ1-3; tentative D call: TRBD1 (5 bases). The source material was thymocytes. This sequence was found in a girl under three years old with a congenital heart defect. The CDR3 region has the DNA TGTGCCAGCAGTTTAGGGGCAGGACACTCTGGAAACACCATATATTTT. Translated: CASSLGAGHSGNTIYF.